This T cell receptor (beta chain) came from a study of CD8 T cells in ankylosing spondylitis. MiXCR, run by TCRdb on the 5' RACE reads, gives a single entry per CDR3 protein. Of hundreds of thousands of distinct CDR3 sequences listed, roughly 26% were seen once; the top ten hold less than 8.5%. This clonotype was seen repeatedly, ten times or more. The antigen is not known. The study, taken as a whole, reports: Apparently characteristic of ankylosing spondylitis blood was a TCR beta motif (eight highly homologous variants). Prior literature has documented some motif variants in synovial fluid and blood from reactive arthritis. CD8+ disease-linked clones were present at relatively low frequencies in blood. Reportedly, disease-linked clones are significantly enriched in ankylosing spondylitis patients' matched synovial fluid.

The sample taken for sequencing was blood, either unsorted or a sorted T cell fraction (not recorded which). The receptor's source is a male donor with ankylosing spondylitis or in good health (not recorded which).

CDR3 sequence reads: CASSSTGQNEQFF. CDR3 in DNA: TGCGCCAGCAGCTCGACCGGACAGAATGAGCAGTTCTTC. The chain employs TRBV5-1 and TRBJ2-1, with a weak D call TRBD1 (6 bases). Germline CDR1 and CDR2: SGHRS and YFSETQ. The CDR3 extends over 13 amino acids. The V end lost 3 bases, the J end lost 7 bases, and 11 bases lay between the germline ends.